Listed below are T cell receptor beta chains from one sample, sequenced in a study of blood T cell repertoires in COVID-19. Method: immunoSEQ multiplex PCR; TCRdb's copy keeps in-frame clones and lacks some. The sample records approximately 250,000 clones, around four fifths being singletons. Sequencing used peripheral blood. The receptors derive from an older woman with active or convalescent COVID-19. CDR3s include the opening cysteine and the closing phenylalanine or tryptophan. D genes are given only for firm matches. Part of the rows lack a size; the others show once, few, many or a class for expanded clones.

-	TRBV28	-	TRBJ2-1	TGTGCCAGCAGTTTATCCCTAGCCACCTACAATGAGCAGTTCTTC	CASSLSLATYNEQFF
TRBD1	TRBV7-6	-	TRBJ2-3	TGTGCCAGCAGCCCCCTTGTCGCGGGGGACAGGGGGGCAGATACGCAGTATTTT	CASSPLVAGDRGADTQYF
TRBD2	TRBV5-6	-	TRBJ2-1	TGTGCCAGCAGCGCCGGGACTAGCATAAATGAGCAGTTCTTC	CASSAGTSINEQFF
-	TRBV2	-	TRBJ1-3	TGTGCCAGCAGTGTCAGGGGTTGGCGAAACACCATATATTTT	CASSVRGWRNTIYF
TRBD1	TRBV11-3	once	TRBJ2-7	TGTGCCAGCAGCTGGGACAGGGACTACGAGCAGTACTTC	CASSWDRDYEQYF
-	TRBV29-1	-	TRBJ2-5	TGCAGCGCAGATCTAAACACGGGAGAGACCCAGTACTTC	CSADLNTGETQYF
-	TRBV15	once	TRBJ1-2	TGTGCCACCAGCAGAGATGCCCCGGACAGACTTTTGGGCTACACCTTC	CATSRDAPDRLLGYTF
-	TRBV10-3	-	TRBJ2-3	TGTGCCATCAGTGGACAGCACTGGGATACGCAGTATTTT	CAISGQHWDTQYF
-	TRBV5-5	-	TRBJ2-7	TGTGCCAGCCATGTTGGGGGGAGGATCAGTTACGAGCAGTACTTC	CASHVGGRISYEQYF
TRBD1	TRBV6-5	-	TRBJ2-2	TGTGCCAGCAGGGTGACAGGGGATGGCGGGGAGCTGTTTTTT	CASRVTGDGGELFF
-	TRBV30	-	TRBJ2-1	TGTGCCTGGGAATCGAGTAGCGGCAATGAGCAGTTCTTC	CAWESSSGNEQFF
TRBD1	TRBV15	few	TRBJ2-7	TGTGCCACCAGCAGAGAGTTTGGGACAGCGGCCTTATACGAGCAGTACTTC	CATSREFGTAALYEQYF
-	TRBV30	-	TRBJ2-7	TGTGCCGGGACTCTAGCGAGAACCTACGAGCAGTACTTC	CAGTLARTYEQYF
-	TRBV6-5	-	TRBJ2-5	TGTGCCAGCAGTCTCGGGACAACAAAAGAGACCCAGTACTTC	CASSLGTTKETQYF
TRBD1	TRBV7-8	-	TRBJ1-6	TGTGCCAGCAGCTTAGGAGGTTGGACAGGGGAAAGATCACCCCTCCACTTT	CASSLGGWTGERSPLHF
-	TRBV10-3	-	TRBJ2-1	TGTGCCATCAGTGAGTTCCCCGGAGGGGCCAACAATGAGCAGTTCTTC	CAISEFPGGANNEQFF
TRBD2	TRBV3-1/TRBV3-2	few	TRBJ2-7	TGTGCCAGCAGCAGGACTAGCCAAGGCGAGCAGTACTTC	CASSRTSQGEQYF
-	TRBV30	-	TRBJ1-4	TGTGCCTGTATTTACAGAGAGAATGAAAAACTGTTTTTT	CACIYRENEKLFF
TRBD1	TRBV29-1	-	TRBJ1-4	TGCAGCGTTGGGAGGGACAGCGAGAATGAAAAACTGTTTTTT	CSVGRDSENEKLFF
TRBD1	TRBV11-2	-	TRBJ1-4	TGTGCCAGCACCCTCGACAGGGGACCTAATGAAAAACTGTTTTTT	CASTLDRGPNEKLFF
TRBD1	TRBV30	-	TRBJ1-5	TGTGCCTGGAGTGCCGGACAGGGGTATCAGCCCCAGCATTTT	CAWSAGQGYQPQHF
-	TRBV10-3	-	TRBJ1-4	TGTGCCATCAGTACCGACCCTGGGGGGTCAACGGGTAATGAAAAACTGTTTTTT	CAISTDPGGSTGNEKLFF
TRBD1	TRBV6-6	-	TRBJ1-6	TGTGCCAGCAGTTACCCGGGACAGCTTAATTCACCCCTCCACTTT	CASSYPGQLNSPLHF
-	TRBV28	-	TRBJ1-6	TGTGCCAGCAGGGCTTGGAATTCACCCCTCCACTTT	CASRAWNSPLHF
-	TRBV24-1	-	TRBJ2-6	TGTGCCACCAGTGATCTCAGAGAGGGCTCTGGGGCCAACGTCCTGACTTTC	CATSDLREGSGANVLTF
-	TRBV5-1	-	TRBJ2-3	TGCGCCAGCAGCCTAACAGGGGATACGCAGTATTTT	CASSLTGDTQYF
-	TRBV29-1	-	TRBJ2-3	TGCAGCGTTGAACCCCAGGGGTTTGACACAGATACGCAGTATTTT	CSVEPQGFDTDTQYF
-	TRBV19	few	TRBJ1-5	TGTGCCAGTAGCGGGACATACAAGAATCAGCCCCAGCATTTT	CASSGTYKNQPQHF
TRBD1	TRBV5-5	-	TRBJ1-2	TGTGCCAGCAGCCTAGACAGGGGAGTCACCTATGGCTACACCTTC	CASSLDRGVTYGYTF
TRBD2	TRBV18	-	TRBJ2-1	TGTGCCAGCTCAAACCGCGGGGGTTGGAATGAGCAGTTCTTC	CASSNRGGWNEQFF
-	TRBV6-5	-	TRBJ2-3	TGTGCCAGTAGCACGACCTCTGGTACGCAGTATTTT	CASSTTSGTQYF
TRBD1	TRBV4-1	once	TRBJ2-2	TGCGCCAGCAGCCCCGGAATCCGACAGGGGAACACCGGGGAGCTGTTTTTT	CASSPGIRQGNTGELFF
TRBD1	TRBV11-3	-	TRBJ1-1	TGTGCCAGCAGCTTAGAGTGGACAGGGAGCACTGAAGCTTTCTTT	CASSLEWTGSTEAFF
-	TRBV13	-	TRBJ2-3	TGTGCCAGCAGCTTAGGGACTACAACGCAGTATTTT	CASSLGTTTQYF
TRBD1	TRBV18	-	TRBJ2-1	TGTGCCAGCTCACCGGGGGACAGGGCTATGGGTGAGCAGTTCTTC	CASSPGDRAMGEQFF
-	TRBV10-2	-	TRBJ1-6	TGCGCCAGCAGTACAGGGAACGGGTATAATTCACCCCTCCACTTT	CASSTGNGYNSPLHF
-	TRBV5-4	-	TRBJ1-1	TGTGCCAGCAGCTGGGACACTAACACTGAAGCTTTCTTT	CASSWDTNTEAFF
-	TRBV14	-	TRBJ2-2	TGTGCCAGCAGCCAAGAGAGGGTTGCCGGGGAGCTGTTTTTT	CASSQERVAGELFF
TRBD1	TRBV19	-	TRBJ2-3	TGTGCCAGTAGTAACACAGGGGGTGGCATCACAGATACGCAGTATTTT	CASSNTGGGITDTQYF
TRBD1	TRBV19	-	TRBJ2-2	TGTGCCAGTAGTACCCAGGGGGACACCGGGGAGCTGTTTTTT	CASSTQGDTGELFF
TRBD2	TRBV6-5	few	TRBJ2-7	TGTGCCAGCAGTTACCTACGACTAGCGGGACCCTACGAGCAGTACTTC	CASSYLRLAGPYEQYF
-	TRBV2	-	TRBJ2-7	TGTGCCAGCAGTGCCTCTAGAGAGCAGTACTTC	CASSASREQYF
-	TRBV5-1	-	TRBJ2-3	TGCGCCAGCAGCTTGATACGGGGTAGCACAGATACGCAGTATTTT	CASSLIRGSTDTQYF
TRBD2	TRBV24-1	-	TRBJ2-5	TGTGCCACCAGTGTGCCGGGACTAGCGGGAGTCCAAGAGACCCAGTACTTC	CATSVPGLAGVQETQYF
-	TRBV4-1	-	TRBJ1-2	TGCGCCAGCAGCCAAGACGGGAGGCTATCAGGGGGCTACACCTTC	CASSQDGRLSGGYTF